The next 20 T cell receptor beta chains were all read from a single sample in a study of CD8+ T cells in alopecia areata. Treatment specified: oral pan-JAK inhibitor, 5-10 mg twice daily. Sequencing templates came from extracted RNA that was reverse transcribed into cDNA. Sequencing was performed with immunoSEQ multiplex PCR; in TCRdb, only in-frame clones are kept and a portion is missing. This table has some 110,000 clones, about 59% appearing once. This specimen was CD8+ T cells sorted from blood, taken at week 24, from a patient treated with tofacitinib. These TCRs come from a human donor with alopecia areata.

This clone came up a few times. The chain links TRBV7-8 to TRBJ2-7; the D gene could be TRBD1 or TRBD2 (5 bases each). This CDR3 contains 15 residues. The V end was cut by 3 bases, the J end by 3 bases, with 15 bases between. Per germline, CDR1 SGHVS and CDR2 FQNEAQ. The CDR3 protein is CASSFGTRGNYEQYF. The CDR3 bases are TGTGCCAGCAGCTTTGGGACCCGGGGCAACTACGAGCAGTACTTC.

In this sample, this clone turned up a few times. The CDR3 loop is CASSPGYSNQPQHF. As DNA, the CDR3 is TGCGCCAGCAGCCCAGGGTATAGCAATCAGCCCCAGCATTTT. This chain joins TRBV4-1 and TRBJ1-5; perhaps TRBD1 as D (5 bases). Germline V gene data show CDR1 as MGHRA and CDR2 as YSYEKL. The V end was cut by 4 bases, the J end by 0 bases, with 7 bases between. The CDR3 is made up of 14 amino acids.

The chain combines TRBV15 with TRBJ2-1; weak D call: TRBD2 (6 bases). Trimming pared 5 bases from V and 4 bases from J, leaving 15 bases between. Germline V lookup: CDR1 LNHNV, CDR2 YYDKDF (reference sequence). The CDR3 consists of 15 residues. The CDR3 sequence is CATSGTGDRYNEQFF. The CDR3 nucleotides are TGTGCCACCAGCGGAACGGGAGATAGATACAATGAGCAGTTCTTC.

This clone showed up just a few times. This chain connects TRBV9 to TRBJ1-5; TRBD1 aligns across 7 bases. The CDR3 extends over 15 amino acids. Germline V gene sequence: CDR1 SGDLS, CDR2 YYNGEE. V trimming: 4 bases; J trimming: 4 bases; junction bases outside the gene matches: 8. The CDR3 coding sequence is TGTGCCAGCAGCAAAGCGGAGGGGGCGAATCAGCCCCAGCATTTT. Protein: CASSKAEGANQPQHF.

This clone has only a few counts. The chain recombines TRBV7-8 with TRBJ2-3; D may be TRBD2 (5 bases). Germline loops: CDR1 SGHVS, CDR2 FQNEAQ. Trimming shortened V by 10 bases and J by 4 bases, and 12 bases separated the two germline ends. This CDR3 contains 12 residues. This CDR3 reads CATGLPPDTQYF. In DNA, the CDR3 is TGTGCCACCGGACTCCCTCCAGATACGCAGTATTTT.

Comment on this clone: This sample also contains other DNA sequences that code for the same CDR3. The V gene is TRBV6-4, the J gene TRBJ2-3, with 10 bases that match TRBD2. CDR3 length: 15 residues. Germline assignment: CDR1 MRHNA and CDR2 SNTAGT. V trimming: 3 bases; J trimming: 1 base; junction bases outside the gene matches: 1. The CDR3 region has the DNA TGTGCCAGCAGTGAGGGGACTAGCGGCACAGATACGCAGTATTTT. Translating gives CASSEGTSGTDTQYF.

The genes are TRBV7-9 and TRBJ2-5; tentatively, D is TRBD1 (5 bases). The CDR3 totals 15 residues. Germline CDR1 SEHNR, CDR2 FQNEAQ (reference sequence). Trimming shortened V by 2 bases and J by 5 bases, and 15 bases separated the two germline ends. CDR3 nucleotides: TGTGCCAGCAGCTTACGCCCAGCTTCAGGGGAGACCCAGTACTTC. Translating it yields CASSLRPASGETQYF.

The V and J genes are TRBV29-1 and TRBJ2-2, with a tentative D call TRBD2 (7 bases). Trimming cost V 7 bases and J 0 bases, with 21 bases left between them. The CDR3 consists of 17 residues. Germline-derived CDR1 and CDR2 are SQVTM and ANQGSEA. This CDR3 is CSAPLEGGGPNTGELFF. CDR3 sequence (DNA): TGCAGCGCCCCTTTGGAGGGCGGGGGCCCGAACACCGGGGAGCTGTTTTTT.

The chain couples TRBV27 to TRBJ2-3, with D unclear. This CDR3 contains 12 residues. The ends were cut back, 7 bases at V and 4 bases at J, with 9 bases in the middle. Looked up from germline, CDR1 is MNHEY and CDR2 is SMNVEV (reference sequence). Here the CDR3 reads CASMMKPDTQYF. DNA of the CDR3: TGTGCCAGCATGATGAAGCCAGATACGCAGTATTTT.

DNA for the CDR3: TGCGCCAGCAGCTTGGGGACAGGGGGCTTAGCTGAAGCTTTCTTT. Residues: CASSLGTGGLAEAFF. J is TRBJ1-1 and V is TRBV5-1; 11 bases fit TRBD1. Germline-derived CDR1 and CDR2 are SGHRS and YFSETQ. V dropped 0 bases and J dropped 6; count of bases not matched to a gene: 4. There are 15 residues in the CDR3.

The V and J genes are TRBV6-5 and TRBJ2-7, with D maybe TRBD1 (5 bases). V lost 2 bases and J lost 2, with 10 bases in between. The CDR3 totals 14 residues. Germline V gene sequence: CDR1 MNHEY, CDR2 SVGAGI. Written as DNA, the CDR3 is TGTGCCAGCAGTTACGGGGCCTCGACCTACGAGCAGTACTTC. It is translated as CASSYGASTYEQYF.

There are a few counts of this clone. This chain links TRBV9 with TRBJ1-1; 8 bases agree with TRBD1. This CDR3 has 17 residues. The germline CDR1 and CDR2 sequences are SGDLS and YYNGEE. V shed 3 bases and J 5 bases; nucleotides not matched to a gene: 15. CDR3 sequence (DNA): TGTGCCAGCAGCGACGGACAGGGCTTTACCTTGGGGACTGAAGCTTTCTTT. Amino acids: CASSDGQGFTLGTEAFF.

The chain recombines TRBV4-1 with TRBJ2-7; TRBD1 or TRBD2 may be the D gene (5 bases each). CDR1 is MGHRA, CDR2 YSYEKL, per germline. The CDR3 consists of 17 residues. The V end was cut by 4 bases, the J end by 0 bases, with 19 bases between. CDR3 bases: TGCGCCAGCAGCCTCATTTTGAAGGGACGGGCCTCCTACGAGCAGTACTTC. This codes for CASSLILKGRASYEQYF.

This clone was detected only a few times. The chain links TRBV20-1 to TRBJ2-7, with D hard to call. CDR3 length equals 11 residues. V was shortened by 5 bases and J by 5 bases, with 10 bases between the two germline ends. CDR1 is DFQATT and CDR2 is SNEGSKA in the germline V gene (reference sequence). In DNA form, the CDR3 reads TGCAGTGCTGGGCTTGGGGACGAGCAGTACTTC. Encoded protein: CSAGLGDEQYF.

The chain combines TRBV4-3 with TRBJ2-7; D might be TRBD2 (6 bases). V lost 2 bases to trimming and J lost 1 base, with 12 bases between them. The CDR3 has 15 residues. CDR1 LGHNA and CDR2 YSLEER come from the germline V gene. This CDR3 reads CASSQSRDFSYEQYF. CDR3 DNA sequence: TGCGCCAGCAGCCAATCCCGGGACTTTTCCTACGAGCAGTACTTC.

V is TRBV30 and J is TRBJ1-1; D is uncertain. With 0 bases removed from V and 1 base from J, the gap between germline ends came to 6 bases. The CDR3 sequence is 13 residues long. Germline V gene sequence: CDR1 GTSNPN, CDR2 SVGIG (reference sequence). The DNA of the CDR3 is TGTGCCTGGAGTGTTCCATGGAACACTGAAGCTTTCTTT. This gives the protein CAWSVPWNTEAFF.

The gene calls are TRBV27 and TRBJ1-1; D is possibly TRBD1 (5 bases). The CDR3 sequence is 14 residues long. Germline CDR1 is MNHEY and CDR2 is SMNVEV (reference sequence). The germline V and J ends were trimmed by 2 bases and 1 base, with 8 bases remaining between them. DNA of the CDR3: TGTGCCAGCAGTTTAGACAGATCGAACACTGAAGCTTTCTTT. Amino acids: CASSLDRSNTEAFF.

Comment on this clone: In the same sample, other DNA sequences code for this CDR3. CDR3 amino acids: CAWSVQGNTEAFF. CDR3 DNA sequence: TGTGCCTGGAGTGTACAAGGGAACACTGAAGCTTTCTTT. This chain uses TRBV30 with TRBJ1-1; D is ambiguous. The V and J ends lost 0 bases and 1 base respectively, with 6 bases between them. Germline V gene data show CDR1 as GTSNPN and CDR2 as SVGIG (reference sequence). The CDR3 length is 13 residues.

The chain uses TRBV11-2 and TRBJ2-3, with 8 nucleotides matching TRBD1. CDR1 and CDR2 (germline): SGHAT, FQNNGV. Unmatched junction bases numbered 4, after V lost 3 bases and J lost 2 bases. The CDR3 spans 15 residues. This CDR3 is CASSFRGPSTDTQYF. The DNA for the CDR3 is TGTGCCAGCAGCTTCAGGGGGCCATCCACAGATACGCAGTATTTT. Full variable domain (remainder filled in from reference TRBV11-2 and TRBJ2-3): EAGVAQSPRYKIIEKRQSVAFWCNPISGHATLYWYQQILGQGPKLLIQFQNNGVVDDSQLPKDRFSAERLKGVDSTLKIQPAKLEDSAVYLCASSFRGPSTDTQYFGPGTRLTVL.

This clone was detected only a few times. This chain uses TRBV9 with TRBJ2-1; TRBD2 agrees at 9 bases. V shed 3 bases, J shed 4 bases, and the junction held 8 bases outside the gene matches. Germline CDR1 reads SGDLS; CDR2 reads YYNGEE. The CDR3 loop spans 16 amino acids. CDR3 nucleotide sequence: TGTGCCAGCAGCGATCTTAGCGGGGGCCTTTACAATGAGCAGTTCTTC. Its protein product is CASSDLSGGLYNEQFF.